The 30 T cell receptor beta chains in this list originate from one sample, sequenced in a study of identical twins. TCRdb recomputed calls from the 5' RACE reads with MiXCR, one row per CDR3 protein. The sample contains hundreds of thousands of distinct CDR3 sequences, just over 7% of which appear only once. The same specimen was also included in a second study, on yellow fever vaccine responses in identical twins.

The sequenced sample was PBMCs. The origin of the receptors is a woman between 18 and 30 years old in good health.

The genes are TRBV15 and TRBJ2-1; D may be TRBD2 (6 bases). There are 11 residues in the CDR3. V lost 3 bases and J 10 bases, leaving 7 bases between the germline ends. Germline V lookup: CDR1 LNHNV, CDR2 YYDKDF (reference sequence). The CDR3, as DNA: TGTGCCACCAGCAGTGGGAGGGAGCAGTTCTTC. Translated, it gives CATSSGREQFF. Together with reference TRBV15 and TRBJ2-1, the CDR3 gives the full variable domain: DAMVIQNPRYQVTQFGKPVTLSCSQTLNHNVMYWYQQKSSQAPKLLFHYYDKDFNNEADTPDNFQSRRPNTSFCFLDIRSPGLGDTAMYLCATSSGREQFFGPGTRLTVL.

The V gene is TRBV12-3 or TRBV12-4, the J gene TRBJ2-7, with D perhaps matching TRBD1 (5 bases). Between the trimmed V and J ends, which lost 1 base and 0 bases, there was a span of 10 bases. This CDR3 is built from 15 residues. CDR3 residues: CASSLGQIGSYEQYV. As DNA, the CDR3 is TGTGCCAGCAGTTTAGGACAGATCGGCTCCTACGAGCAGTACGTC.

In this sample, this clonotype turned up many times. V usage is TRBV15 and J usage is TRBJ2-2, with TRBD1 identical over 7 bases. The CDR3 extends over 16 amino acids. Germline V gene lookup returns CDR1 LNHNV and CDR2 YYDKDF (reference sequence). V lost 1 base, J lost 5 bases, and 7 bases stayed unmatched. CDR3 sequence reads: CATSRVGTVITGELFF. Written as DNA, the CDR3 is TGTGCCACCAGCAGAGTAGGGACAGTAATAACCGGGGAGCTGTTTTTT.

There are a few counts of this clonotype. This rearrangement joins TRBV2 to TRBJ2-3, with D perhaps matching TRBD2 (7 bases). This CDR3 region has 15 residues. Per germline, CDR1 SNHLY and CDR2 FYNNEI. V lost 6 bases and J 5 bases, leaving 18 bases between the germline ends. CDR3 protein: CASRVPGGGGDTQYF. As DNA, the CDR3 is TGTGCCAGCAGAGTTCCCGGAGGGGGGGGAGATACGCAGTATTTT. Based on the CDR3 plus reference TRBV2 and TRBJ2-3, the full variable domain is EPEVTQTPSHQVTQMGQEVILRCVPISNHLYFYWYRQILGQKVEFLVSFYNNEISEKSEIFDDQFSVERPDGSNFTLKIRSTKLEDSAMYFCASRVPGGGGDTQYFGPGTRLTVL.

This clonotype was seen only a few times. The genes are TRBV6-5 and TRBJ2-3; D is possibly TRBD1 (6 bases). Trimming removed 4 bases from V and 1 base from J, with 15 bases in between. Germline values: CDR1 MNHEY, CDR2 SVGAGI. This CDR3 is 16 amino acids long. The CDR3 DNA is TGTGCCAGCAGTTTCGACGACAGGCCTCGCACAGATACGCAGTATTTT. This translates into CASSFDDRPRTDTQYF.

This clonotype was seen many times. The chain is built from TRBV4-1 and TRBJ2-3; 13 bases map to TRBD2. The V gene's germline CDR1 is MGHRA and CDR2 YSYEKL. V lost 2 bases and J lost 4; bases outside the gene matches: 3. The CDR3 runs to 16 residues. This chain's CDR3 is CASSQRTSGSSDTQYF. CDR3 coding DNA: TGCGCCAGCAGCCAAAGGACTAGCGGGAGTTCAGATACGCAGTATTTT.

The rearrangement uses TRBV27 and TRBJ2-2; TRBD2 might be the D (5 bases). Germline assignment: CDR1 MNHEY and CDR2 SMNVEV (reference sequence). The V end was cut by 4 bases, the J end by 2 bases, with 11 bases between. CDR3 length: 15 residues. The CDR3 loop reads CASSWRTINTGELFF. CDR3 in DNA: TGTGCCAGCAGTTGGAGGACGATAAACACCGGGGAGCTGTTTTTT.

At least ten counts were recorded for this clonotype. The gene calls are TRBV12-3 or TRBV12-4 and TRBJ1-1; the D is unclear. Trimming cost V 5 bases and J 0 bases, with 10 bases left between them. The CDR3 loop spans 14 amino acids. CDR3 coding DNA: TGTGCCAGCAGTCTTTTCGGCATGAACACTGAAGCTTTCTTT. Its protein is CASSLFGMNTEAFF.

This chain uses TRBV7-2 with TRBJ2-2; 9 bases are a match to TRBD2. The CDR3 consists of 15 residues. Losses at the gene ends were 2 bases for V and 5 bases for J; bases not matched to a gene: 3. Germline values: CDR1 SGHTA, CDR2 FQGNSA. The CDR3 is CASSLLLAGTGELFF. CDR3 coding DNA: TGTGCCAGCAGCTTACTCCTAGCGGGGACCGGGGAGCTGTTTTTT.

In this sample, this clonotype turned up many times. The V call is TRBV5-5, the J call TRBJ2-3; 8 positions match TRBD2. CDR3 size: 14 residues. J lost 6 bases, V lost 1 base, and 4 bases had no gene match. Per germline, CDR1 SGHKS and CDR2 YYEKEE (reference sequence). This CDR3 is CASSLLSGKDTQYF. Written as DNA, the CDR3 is TGTGCCAGCAGCTTGCTTAGCGGGAAGGATACGCAGTATTTT.

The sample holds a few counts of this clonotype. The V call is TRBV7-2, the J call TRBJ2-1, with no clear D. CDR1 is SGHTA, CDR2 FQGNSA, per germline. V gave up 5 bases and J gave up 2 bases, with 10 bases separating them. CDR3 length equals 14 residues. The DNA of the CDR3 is TGTGCCAGCAGCCCTGGCTTTGCCTACAATGAGCAGTTCTTC. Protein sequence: CASSPGFAYNEQFF.

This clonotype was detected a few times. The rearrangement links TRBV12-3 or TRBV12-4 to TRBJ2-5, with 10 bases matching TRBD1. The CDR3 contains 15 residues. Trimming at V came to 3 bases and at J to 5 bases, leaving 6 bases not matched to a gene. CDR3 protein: CASSLETGGRETQYF. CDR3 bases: TGTGCCAGCAGTTTGGAGACAGGGGGCCGGGAGACCCAGTACTTC.

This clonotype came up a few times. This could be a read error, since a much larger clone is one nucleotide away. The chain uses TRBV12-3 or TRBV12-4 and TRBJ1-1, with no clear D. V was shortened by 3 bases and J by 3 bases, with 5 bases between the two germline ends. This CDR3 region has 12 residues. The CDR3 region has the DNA TGTGCCAGCAGTTTTGGGTACACTGAAGCTTTCTTT. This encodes CASSFGYTEAFF.

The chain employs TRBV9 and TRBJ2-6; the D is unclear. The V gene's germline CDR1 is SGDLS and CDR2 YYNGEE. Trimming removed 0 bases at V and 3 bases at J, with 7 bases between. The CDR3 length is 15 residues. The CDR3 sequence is CASSVEGHGANVLTF. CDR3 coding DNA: TGTGCCAGCAGCGTAGAGGGCCATGGGGCCAACGTCCTGACTTTC.

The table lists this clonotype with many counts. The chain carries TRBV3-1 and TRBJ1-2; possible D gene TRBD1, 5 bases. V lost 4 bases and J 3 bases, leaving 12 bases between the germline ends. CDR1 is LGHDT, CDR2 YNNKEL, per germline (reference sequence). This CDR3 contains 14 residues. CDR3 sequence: CASSPATGHYGYTF. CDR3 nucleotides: TGTGCCAGCAGCCCCGCTACGGGGCACTATGGCTACACCTTC.

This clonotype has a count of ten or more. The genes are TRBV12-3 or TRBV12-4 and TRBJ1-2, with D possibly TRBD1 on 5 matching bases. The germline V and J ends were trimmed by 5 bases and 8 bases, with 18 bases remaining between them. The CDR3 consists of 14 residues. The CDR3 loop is CASSTGTPFAGYTF. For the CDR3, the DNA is TGTGCCAGCAGTACCGGGACGCCCTTCGCGGGCTACACCTTC.

The CDR3 bases are TGCGCCAGCAGCCAAGGTGCGTCAGATACGCAGTATTTT. Protein product: CASSQGASDTQYF. The V gene is TRBV4-1, the J gene TRBJ2-3, with unresolved D. The V end was cut by 1 base, the J end by 4 bases, with 6 bases between. The CDR3 is made up of 13 amino acids. The germline V gene encodes CDR1 MGHRA and CDR2 YSYEKL.

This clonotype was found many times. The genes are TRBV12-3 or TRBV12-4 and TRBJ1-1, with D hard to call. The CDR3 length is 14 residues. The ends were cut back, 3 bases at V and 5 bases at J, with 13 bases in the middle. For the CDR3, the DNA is TGTGCCAGCAGTTTTATGGAGAGTGGGACTGAAGCTTTCTTT. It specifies CASSFMESGTEAFF.

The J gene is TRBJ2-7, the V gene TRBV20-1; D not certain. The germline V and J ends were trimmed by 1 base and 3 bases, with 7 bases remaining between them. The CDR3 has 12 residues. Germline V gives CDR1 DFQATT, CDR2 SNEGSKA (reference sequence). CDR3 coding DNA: TGCAGTGCTAGAGTGGGCAACTACGAGCAGTACTTC. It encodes CSARVGNYEQYF.

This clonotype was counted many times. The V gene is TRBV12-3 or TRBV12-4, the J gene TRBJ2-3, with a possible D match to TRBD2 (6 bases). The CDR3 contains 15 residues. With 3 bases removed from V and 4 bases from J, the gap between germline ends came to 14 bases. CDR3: CASSFRGMLSDTQYF. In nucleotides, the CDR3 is TGTGCCAGCAGTTTCCGGGGGATGCTATCAGATACGCAGTATTTT.

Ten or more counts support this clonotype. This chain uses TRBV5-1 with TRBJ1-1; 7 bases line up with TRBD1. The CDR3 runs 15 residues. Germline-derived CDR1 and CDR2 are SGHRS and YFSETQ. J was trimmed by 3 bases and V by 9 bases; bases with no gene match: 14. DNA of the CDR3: TGCGCCAACGTAGACCCTACAGGGGCGGACACTGAAGCTTTCTTT. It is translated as CANVDPTGADTEAFF.

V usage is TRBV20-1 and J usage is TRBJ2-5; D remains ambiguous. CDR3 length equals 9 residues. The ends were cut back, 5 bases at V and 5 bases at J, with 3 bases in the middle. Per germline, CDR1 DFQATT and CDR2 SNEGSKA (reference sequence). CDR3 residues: CSAEETQYF. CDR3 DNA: TGCAGTGCTGAGGAGACCCAGTACTTC.

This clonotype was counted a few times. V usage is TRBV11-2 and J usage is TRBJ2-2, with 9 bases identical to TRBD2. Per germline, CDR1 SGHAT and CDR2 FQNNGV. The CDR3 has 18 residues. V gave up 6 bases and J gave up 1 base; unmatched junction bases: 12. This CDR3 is CASSHHLAGAMNTGELFF. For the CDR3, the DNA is TGTGCCAGCAGTCACCACTTAGCGGGAGCGATGAACACCGGGGAGCTGTTTTTT.

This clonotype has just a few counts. Written as DNA, the CDR3 is TGCAGTGCTAGAGAGTTCCCACTCAGCGGGGAGCTGTTTTTT. Protein sequence: CSAREFPLSGELFF. The chain combines TRBV20-1 with TRBJ2-2; D gene ambiguous. The CDR3 has 14 residues. Germline V lookup: CDR1 DFQATT, CDR2 SNEGSKA (reference sequence). V dropped 0 bases and J dropped 7 bases, with 12 bases sitting between them.

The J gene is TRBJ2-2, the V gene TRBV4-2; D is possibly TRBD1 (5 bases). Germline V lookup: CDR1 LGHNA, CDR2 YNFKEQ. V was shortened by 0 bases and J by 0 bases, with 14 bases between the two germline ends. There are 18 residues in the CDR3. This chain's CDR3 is CASSQESPTDTNTGELFF. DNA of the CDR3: TGTGCCAGCAGCCAAGAGAGCCCGACAGATACGAACACCGGGGAGCTGTTTTTT.

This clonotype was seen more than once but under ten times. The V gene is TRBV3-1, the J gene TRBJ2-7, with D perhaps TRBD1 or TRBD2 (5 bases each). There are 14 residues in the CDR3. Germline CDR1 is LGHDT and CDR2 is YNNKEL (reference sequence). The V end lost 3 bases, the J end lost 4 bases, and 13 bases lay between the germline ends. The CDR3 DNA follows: TGTGCCAGCAGCCATGATGGGACGAAATACGAGCAGTACTTC. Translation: CASSHDGTKYEQYF.

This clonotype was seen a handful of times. The CDR3 sequence is CASSLLQDYSYEQYV. The CDR3 DNA is TGCGCCAGCAGCTTGCTGCAGGACTACTCCTACGAGCAGTACGTC. This chain connects TRBV5-1 to TRBJ2-7, with a weak D call TRBD2 (6 bases). CDR3 length: 15 amino acids. Trimming took 1 base from V and 0 from J, leaving 11 bases between them. The germline gives CDR1 SGHRS, CDR2 YFSETQ.

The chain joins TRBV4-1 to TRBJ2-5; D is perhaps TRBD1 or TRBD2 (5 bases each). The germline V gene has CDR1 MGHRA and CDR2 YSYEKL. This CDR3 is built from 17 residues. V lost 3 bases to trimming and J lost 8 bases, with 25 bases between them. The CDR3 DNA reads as TGCGCCAGCAGCCATACGGGTTTCCGGGACCCAACGGCCACCCAGTACTTC. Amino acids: CASSHTGFRDPTATQYF.

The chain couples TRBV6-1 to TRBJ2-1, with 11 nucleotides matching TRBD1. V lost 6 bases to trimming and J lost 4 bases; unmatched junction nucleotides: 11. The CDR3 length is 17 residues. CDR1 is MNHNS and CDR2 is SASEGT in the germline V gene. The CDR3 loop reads CASRPRGTGGIYNEQFF. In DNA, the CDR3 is TGTGCCAGCAGACCACGTGGGACAGGGGGTATTTACAATGAGCAGTTCTTC.

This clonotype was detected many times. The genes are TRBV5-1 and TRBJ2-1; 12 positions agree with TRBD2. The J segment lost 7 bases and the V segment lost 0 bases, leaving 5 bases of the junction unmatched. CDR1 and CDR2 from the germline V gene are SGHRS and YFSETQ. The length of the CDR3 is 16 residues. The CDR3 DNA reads TGCGCCAGCAGCTTGGTTCTAGCGGGGGGGCTTAATGAGCAGTTCTTC. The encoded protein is CASSLVLAGGLNEQFF.